The 26 T cell receptor beta chains listed next were all sequenced from one sample in a study of cytomegalovirus exposure and HLA in healthy donors. The PCR made use of 60 Vbeta and 13 Jbeta primers. Here immunoSEQ multiplex PCR was the method, and the copy in TCRdb shows in-frame clones only, minus some. The table lists 100,000 to 150,000 clones, 65% to 80% of them singletons. What was sequenced was PBMCs. These receptors all stem from a male donor in good health and CMV-seropositive.

The chain is built from TRBV5-1 and TRBJ2-5; 7 positions agree with TRBD2. V shed 2 bases, J shed 5 bases, and the junction held 15 bases outside the gene matches. This CDR3 comprises 17 residues. The germline V gene has CDR1 SGHRS and CDR2 YFSETQ. CDR3 nucleotide sequence: TGCGCCAGCAGCTTTGGGGTTCGAGCGGGATCAGAGGAGACCCAGTACTTC. Protein sequence: CASSFGVRAGSEETQYF.

This clone was detected only once. This chain uses TRBV6-4 with TRBJ2-2, with TRBD2 matching over 12 bases. Trimming cost V 7 bases and J 6 bases; bases outside gene matches: 12. The CDR3 sequence is 17 residues long. The germline V gene encodes CDR1 MRHNA and CDR2 SNTAGT. Here the CDR3 DNA reads TGTGCCAGCATGAAACTACGGACTAGCGGGAATCCCGGGGAGCTGTTTTTT. It encodes CASMKLRTSGNPGELFF.

The chain carries TRBV5-1 and TRBJ2-1, with TRBD2 matching over 10 bases. CDR1 and CDR2 from the germline V gene are SGHRS and YFSETQ. J lost 5 bases, V lost 0 bases, and 5 bases had no gene match. The CDR3 is 16 amino acids. The CDR3 region is CASSLVPAGGNNEQFF. In DNA form, the CDR3 reads TGCGCCAGCAGCTTGGTCCCAGCGGGGGGGAACAATGAGCAGTTCTTC.

This chain connects TRBV14 to TRBJ1-2; D perhaps matches TRBD1 (6 bases). Trimming took off 4 bases at V and 4 bases at J, with 10 bases between the two ends. Germline V gives CDR1 SGHDN, CDR2 FVKESK. This CDR3 contains 13 residues. The CDR3 sequence: CASSRDRFYGYTF. CDR3 nucleotide sequence: TGTGCCAGCAGCCGAGACAGGTTCTATGGCTACACCTTC. Supplemented by reference TRBV14 and TRBJ1-2, the full variable domain reads EAGVTQFPSHSVIEKGQTVTLRCDPISGHDNLYWYRRVMGKEIKFLLHFVKESKQDESGMPNNRFLAERTGGTYSTLKVQPAELEDSGVYFCASSRDRFYGYTFGSGTRLTVV.

The chain combines TRBV5-1 with TRBJ1-5; tentative D call: TRBD1 (6 bases). V lost 0 bases and J lost 2, with 9 bases in between. Germline CDR1 SGHRS, CDR2 YFSETQ. This CDR3 contains 15 residues. The CDR3 DNA is TGCGCCAGCAGCTTGGCCCCAGGGGGCAATCAGCCCCAGCATTTT. Translating it yields CASSLAPGGNQPQHF. Variable domain in full (rest from reference TRBV5-1 and TRBJ1-5): KAGVTQTPRYLIKTRGQQVTLSCSPISGHRSVSWYQQTPGQGLQFLFEYFSETQRNKGNFPGRFSGRQFSNSRSEMNVSTLELGDSALYLCASSLAPGGNQPQHFGDGTRLSIL.

This rearrangement joins TRBV6-1 to TRBJ2-5, with 13 nucleotides matching TRBD2. V lost 5 bases, J lost 5 bases, and 2 bases stayed unmatched. CDR3 length: 14 amino acids. The germline V gene has CDR1 MNHNS and CDR2 SASEGT. The CDR3 is CASSLTSGGETQYF. The CDR3 DNA follows: TGTGCCAGCAGTTTGACTAGCGGGGGGGAGACCCAGTACTTC.

The chain recombines TRBV19 with TRBJ1-5; a possible D gene is TRBD1 (6 bases). V was cut by 6 bases and J by 6 bases, with 18 bases left in between. This CDR3 has 15 amino acids. Germline values: CDR1 LNHDA, CDR2 SQIVND (reference sequence). The CDR3: CASSLSQGGGQPQHF. In DNA, the CDR3 is TGTGCCAGTAGCCTTTCACAGGGCGGGGGTCAGCCCCAGCATTTT.

This clone was recorded a few times. The DNA for the CDR3 is TGCGCCAGCAGCTTGGGGGGCCTGACAAGCTCTGGAAACACCATATATTTT. It specifies CASSLGGLTSSGNTIYF. This chain connects TRBV5-1 to TRBJ1-3, with D maybe TRBD1 (5 bases). Per germline, CDR1 SGHRS and CDR2 YFSETQ. Trimming took 0 bases from V and 0 from J, leaving 13 bases between them. The CDR3 loop spans 17 amino acids.

The rearrangement uses TRBV6-5 and TRBJ1-6; possibly TRBD1 for D (6 bases). The ends were cut back, 8 bases at V and 7 bases at J, with 18 bases in the middle. CDR1 is MNHEY, CDR2 SVGAGI, per germline. The CDR3 loop spans 15 amino acids. The CDR3 sequence is CASRGTGRWNSPLHF. The CDR3 DNA is TGTGCCAGCCGGGGAACAGGGCGTTGGAATTCACCCCTCCACTTT.

The V gene is TRBV5-1, the J gene TRBJ2-1, with 13 bases aligning to TRBD2. The V segment lost 1 base and the J segment 8 bases; nucleotides outside the gene matches: 6. The CDR3 sequence is 16 residues long. Germline values: CDR1 SGHRS, CDR2 YFSETQ. CDR3 loop: CASSLTSGGVRDEQFF. As DNA, the CDR3 is TGCGCCAGCAGCTTGACTAGCGGGGGGGTTAGGGATGAGCAGTTCTTC.

Remarks on this clone: Other DNA sequences from this sample encode an identical CDR3 as well. The rearrangement links TRBV5-1 to TRBJ2-7; 10 bases fit TRBD1. Losses at the gene ends were 3 bases for V and 5 bases for J; bases not matched to a gene: 2. The length of the CDR3 is 13 residues. The germline gives CDR1 SGHRS, CDR2 YFSETQ. The CDR3 DNA reads as TGCGCCAGCAGCTCAGGGACAGGGGACGAGCAGTACTTC. This codes for CASSSGTGDEQYF. Drawing the rest from reference TRBV5-1 and TRBJ2-7, the complete variable domain is KAGVTQTPRYLIKTRGQQVTLSCSPISGHRSVSWYQQTPGQGLQFLFEYFSETQRNKGNFPGRFSGRQFSNSRSEMNVSTLELGDSALYLCASSSGTGDEQYFGPGTRLTVT.

The V gene is TRBV2, the J gene TRBJ2-1; 8 nucleotides align to TRBD2. This CDR3 contains 15 residues. Trimming took 7 bases from V and 9 from J; bases not matched to a gene: 14. CDR1 and CDR2 (germline): SNHLY, FYNNEI. The CDR3 sequence is CASKETPGGVGEQFF. CDR3 DNA sequence: TGTGCCAGCAAGGAGACCCCCGGGGGGGTTGGTGAGCAGTTCTTC.

V and J are TRBV5-6 and TRBJ2-1, with 9 bases aligning to TRBD2. The length of the CDR3 is 16 residues. V shed 3 bases, J shed 4 bases, and the junction held 8 bases outside the gene matches. CDR1 SGHDT and CDR2 YYEEEE come from the germline V gene. The CDR3 coding sequence is TGTGCCAGCAGCTCTTGGACTAGCGAGATTTACAATGAGCAGTTCTTC. Translation gives CASSSWTSEIYNEQFF.

The table lists this clone with a few counts. This chain links TRBV2 with TRBJ1-1; perhaps TRBD1 as D (6 bases). The ends were cut back, 4 bases at V and 1 base at J, with 13 bases in the middle. The CDR3 extends over 15 amino acids. Germline lookup yields CDR1 SNHLY and CDR2 FYNNEI. The CDR3 coding sequence is TGTGCCAGCAGTGTTACAGGGACCCAGAACACTGAAGCTTTCTTT. It is translated as CASSVTGTQNTEAFF. The variable domain in full, completed from reference TRBV2 and TRBJ1-1, reads EPEVTQTPSHQVTQMGQEVILRCVPISNHLYFYWYRQILGQKVEFLVSFYNNEISEKSEIFDDQFSVERPDGSNFTLKIRSTKLEDSAMYFCASSVTGTQNTEAFFGQGTRLTVV.

This clone appeared a few times. The chain combines TRBV6-5 with TRBJ1-1; tentative D call: TRBD1 (5 bases). Germline loops: CDR1 MNHEY, CDR2 SVGAGI. Between the trimmed V and J ends, which lost 5 bases and 5 bases, there was a span of 12 bases. The CDR3 loop spans 13 amino acids. For the CDR3, the DNA is TGTGCCAGCAGTGTACAGGTTGAGACTGAAGCTTTCTTT. Its protein product is CASSVQVETEAFF.

The chain recombines TRBV28 with TRBJ2-3; 10 bases fit TRBD2. The ends lost 1 base at V and 2 bases at J; junction bases unmatched: 6. The CDR3 is 17 amino acids. Germline CDR1 reads MDHEN; CDR2 reads SYDVKM. For the CDR3, the DNA is TGTGCCAGCAGTTTATTAGCGGGGGGTGGGAACACAGATACGCAGTATTTT. Translated, it gives CASSLLAGGGNTDTQYF.

The chain uses TRBV5-1 and TRBJ2-7, with TRBD2 matching 8 bases. CDR3 length: 15 amino acids. CDR1 is SGHRS, CDR2 YFSETQ, per germline. Trimming took 2 bases from V and 2 from J; bases not matched to a gene: 6. CDR3 DNA sequence: TGCGCCAGCAGCTTCCTTAGCGGGATCCCCTACGAGCAGTACTTC. As protein: CASSFLSGIPYEQYF.

This clone was seen more than once but under ten times. The gene calls are TRBV7-9 and TRBJ1-2, with 7 bases lining up with TRBD1. The CDR3 has 14 residues. With 5 bases clipped from V and 4 bases from J, the junction kept 7 bases outside the gene matches. The germline V gene encodes CDR1 SEHNR and CDR2 FQNEAQ (reference sequence). This CDR3 reads CASSQVRDSYGYTF. The CDR3 region has the DNA TGTGCCAGCAGCCAGGTCCGGGACAGCTATGGCTACACCTTC.

The chain combines TRBV6-6 with TRBJ1-1, with D possibly TRBD1 on 5 matching bases. Between the trimmed V and J ends, which lost 2 bases and 11 bases, there was a span of 21 bases. Per germline, CDR1 MNHNY and CDR2 SVGAGI (reference sequence). There are 15 residues in the CDR3. CDR3 sequence reads: CASSYLGQGLFVAFF. CDR3 DNA sequence: TGTGCCAGCAGTTACCTTGGCCAGGGATTATTTGTGGCTTTCTTT.

This clone has just one count. This chain connects TRBV6-1 to TRBJ2-5; unclear D gene. V lost 5 bases and J lost 5, with 6 bases in between. The CDR3 extends over 11 amino acids. The germline V gene has CDR1 MNHNS and CDR2 SASEGT. For the CDR3, the DNA is TGTGCCAGCAGTCTGGAGGAGACCCAGTACTTC. It codes for CASSLEETQYF.

This clone was seen a handful of times. The chain uses TRBV6-1 and TRBJ2-7, with 9 bases that match TRBD1. Trimming cost V 6 bases and J 5 bases; bases outside gene matches: 8. The CDR3 contains 14 residues. Germline V gene data show CDR1 as MNHNS and CDR2 as SASEGT. The CDR3 loop reads CASRPGTGIDEQYF. CDR3 coding DNA: TGTGCCAGCAGGCCCGGGACAGGGATCGACGAGCAGTACTTC.

V and J are TRBV7-8 and TRBJ2-2, with 7 bases fitting TRBD2. V dropped 3 bases and J dropped 0; count of bases not matched to a gene: 1. The CDR3 is 15 residues long. Germline CDR1 reads SGHVS; CDR2 reads FQNEAQ. Written as DNA, the CDR3 is TGTGCCAGCAGCTTGCGGGGGACGAACACCGGGGAGCTGTTTTTT. Protein sequence: CASSLRGTNTGELFF.

CDR3 region: CSVGLGVYEQYF. The CDR3 DNA follows: TGCAGCGTTGGCTTAGGGGTCTACGAGCAGTACTTC. This rearrangement joins TRBV29-1 to TRBJ2-7, with D possibly TRBD1 on 5 matching bases. Germline V gene data show CDR1 as SQVTM and CDR2 as ANQGSEA. Trimming removed 4 bases at V and 3 bases at J, with 10 bases between. CDR3 size: 12 residues.

The rearrangement links TRBV19 to TRBJ2-5, with 7 bases aligning to TRBD2. Germline V CDR1 and CDR2: LNHDA, SQIVND (reference sequence). The CDR3 covers 13 residues. V dropped 9 bases and J dropped 4; count of bases not matched to a gene: 8. CDR3 loop: CASSSRGVETQYF. The CDR3, as DNA: TGTGCCAGCTCTTCCCGGGGGGTAGAGACCCAGTACTTC.

Here the CDR3 reads CATSQGGRGGQPQHF. The CDR3 DNA follows: TGTGCCACCAGTCAGGGGGGCAGAGGGGGTCAGCCCCAGCATTTT. This rearrangement joins TRBV15 to TRBJ1-5, with 7 bases that match TRBD1. V shed 6 bases and J 6 bases; nucleotides not matched to a gene: 11. From germline, CDR1 is LNHNV and CDR2 YYDKDF (reference sequence). The CDR3 runs 15 residues.

This clone was seen only a few times. This chain joins TRBV12-5 and TRBJ2-5, with a tentative D call TRBD1 (6 bases). Germline values: CDR1 LGHNT, CDR2 FRNRAP. Deletions cut 4 bases from V and 2 bases from J, with 8 bases between. The CDR3 is made up of 13 amino acids. Here the CDR3 reads CASGSGQQETQYF. In DNA, the CDR3 is TGTGCTAGTGGTTCGGGACAACAAGAGACCCAGTACTTC.